The TCR beta chain described here comes from a study of shared clonotypes between healthy human individuals. This clone was seen ten or more times. Its specificity is not known. For sorted subsets, 150 to 200 ng DNA per replicate equaled 30,000 or so T cell genomes. TCRdb's copy holds only in-frame clones and misses some; the assay was immunoSEQ multiplex PCR. The table records 730,000 or so clones, 60% to 80% of them present only once. CDR1 MNHEY and CDR2 SMNVEV come from the germline V gene (reference sequence). This CDR3 comprises 13 residues. V was shortened by 6 bases and J by 4 bases, with 13 bases between the two germline ends. Study-wide points: Four donors showed sharing of around 5% of naive CD4 clonotypes.

Healthy HIV-negative adults without recent acute infections or vaccinations served as donors. Memory CD4+ cells were the fraction left after CD45RA+ naive selection. This chain uses TRBV27 with TRBJ2-7; D remains ambiguous. The source material was memory CD4+ T cells sorted from blood. Subset in this sample: CD45RA-negative fraction. This TCR was sampled from a woman under 40 in good health. The CDR3 loop reads CASSKRSYYEQYF. In DNA, the CDR3 is TGTGCCAGCAGCAAACGGAGCTATTACGAGCAGTACTTC.